Sequencing of this T cell receptor (delta chain) was carried out in a study of human gamma delta and Vdelta1 T cells. The CDR3 spans 24 residues. From germline, CDR1 is TSWWSYY and CDR2 QGS. The V and J ends lost 2 bases and 2 bases, in that order; junction bases with no gene match: 27. Study-wide findings and caveats: Polyclonal Delta One T cells reportedly showed broad cytotoxic targeting of acute myeloid leukemia.

This clone was counted once. Its antigen is unidentified. TCRdb ran CATT on the PCR reads. The data hold several thousand delta-chain clones, with approximately 41% observed a single time. The chain is built from TRDV1 and TRDJ1; 12 bases line up with TRDD3. This TCR was recovered from a human donor in good health. The sequencing input was Vdelta1 gamma-delta T cells from blood grown in culture (DOT cells). CDR3 sequence (DNA): TGTGCTCTTGGGGAAGGGGGTGGTTGGGCCCAAACCTTACTGGGGGATACAGAAACCGATAAACTCATCTTT. This sequence encodes CALGEGGGWAQTLLGDTETDKLIF.